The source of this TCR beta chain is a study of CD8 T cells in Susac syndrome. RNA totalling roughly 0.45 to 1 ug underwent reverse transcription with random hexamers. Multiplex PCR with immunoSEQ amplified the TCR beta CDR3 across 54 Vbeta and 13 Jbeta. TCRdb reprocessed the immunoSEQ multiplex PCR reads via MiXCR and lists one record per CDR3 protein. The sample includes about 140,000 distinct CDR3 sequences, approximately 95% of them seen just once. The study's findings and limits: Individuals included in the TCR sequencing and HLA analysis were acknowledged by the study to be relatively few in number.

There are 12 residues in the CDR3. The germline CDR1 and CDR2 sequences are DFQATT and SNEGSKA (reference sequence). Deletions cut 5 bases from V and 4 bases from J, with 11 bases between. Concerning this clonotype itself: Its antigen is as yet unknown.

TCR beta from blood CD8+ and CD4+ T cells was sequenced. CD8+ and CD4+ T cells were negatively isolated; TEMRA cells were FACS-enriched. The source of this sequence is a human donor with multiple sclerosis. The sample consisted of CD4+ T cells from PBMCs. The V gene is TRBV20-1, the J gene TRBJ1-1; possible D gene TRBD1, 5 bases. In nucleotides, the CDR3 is TGCAGTGCTTCCCGGGGGGGCACTGAAGCTTTCTTT. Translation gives CSASRGGTEAFF.